The clone carrying this TCR beta chain was seen only once. This sample was included in a study of PD-1 blockade in classical Hodgkin lymphoma. The J segment lost 2 bases and the V segment lost 5 bases, leaving 10 bases of the junction unmatched. The CDR3 has 16 amino acids. CDR1 is SGHTA, CDR2 FQGNSA, per germline. Time point reported: cycle 4 day 1 (C4D1), after more than 5 weeks of nivolumab. After autologous stem cell transplantation all patients relapsed, and prior brentuximab vedotin exposure differed between cohorts. Purification of CD4+ T cells from thawed PBMCs was performed via magnetic negative selection. Assay: immunoSEQ multiplex PCR; the TCRdb copy retains only in-frame clones and omits some. The sample lists over 10,000 clones; 70% to 85% were seen once.

This chain uses TRBV7-2 with TRBJ2-3; TRBD2 matches at 7 bases. Specimen: CD4+ T cells from blood, collected before the fourth cycle of nivolumab. The receptor was isolated from a human donor with classical Hodgkin lymphoma. CDR3: CASSDQRGRITDTQYF. The DNA of the CDR3 is TGTGCCAGCAGCGACCAGCGGGGCCGCATCACAGATACGCAGTATTTT.